This T cell receptor beta chain was captured in a study of T cells in Graves' hyperthyroidism and ophthalmopathy. Germline assignment: CDR1 MGHDK and CDR2 SYGVNS. There are 14 residues in the CDR3. Patients were excluded for uncontrolled infection, other autoimmune disease, pregnancy or lactation. On the basis of clinical symptoms, serum thyroxine and TRAb, thyroid ultrasound and orbital computed tomography, diagnoses were made. Broader study findings: From stable hyperthyroidism, ophthalmopathy was separated by a 13 V-J model.

RNA transcripts gave rise to amplified TCR beta CDR3 regions. The study used the HTBI primer set for a first-round RT-PCR of the TCR CDR3. MiXCR, run by TCRdb on the multiplex PCR reads, gives a single entry per CDR3 protein. The sample includes around 350,000 distinct CDR3 sequences, about a sixth seen only once; the top ten take about a quarter. Turning to this clonotype: What it recognizes is unknown. At one of its ends the junction is not consistent with the germline gene, which may arise from a read error.

Sequenced material: blood. The TCR originated in a woman aged 18-29 years with Graves' hyperthyroidism that later progressed to Graves' ophthalmopathy. V and J are TRBV25-1 and TRBJ2-1, with TRBD2 matching 8 bases. The CDR3 DNA follows: TGTGCCGGCAGTGAAGGGACTAGGTACAATGAGCAGTTCTTC. Amino acids: CAGSEGTRYNEQFF.